The next 15 T cell receptor beta chains were all read from a single sample in a study of blood T cell repertoires in COVID-19. Some clones are missing from TCRdb's copy, which holds only in-frame ones; the method was immunoSEQ multiplex PCR. Here the sample spans some 260,000 clones, roughly 82% being singletons. Sequencing was carried out using peripheral blood. Receptors originate from a woman older than 75 with active or convalescent COVID-19.

The chain uses TRBV7-9 and TRBJ1-1; no firm D call. V was cut by 7 bases and J by 1 base, with 10 bases left in between. There are 13 residues in the CDR3. Germline V CDR1 and CDR2: SEHNR, FQNEAQ (reference sequence). The CDR3 is CASTSQWNTEAFF. The CDR3 nucleotides read TGTGCCAGCACCTCCCAATGGAACACTGAAGCTTTCTTT.

This clone was recorded a few times. J is TRBJ1-6 and V is TRBV3-1 (or the pseudogene TRBV3-2), with 9 nucleotides matching TRBD1. The CDR3 is 14 residues long. The V segment lost 5 bases and the J segment 7 bases; nucleotides outside the gene matches: 3. Germline V gene lookup returns CDR1 LGHDT and CDR2 YNNKEL (reference sequence). The CDR3 DNA is TGTGCCAGCAGCGCGGGACAGGGAAATTCACCCCTCCACTTT. Translating gives CASSAGQGNSPLHF.

V gene TRBV10-3 combines with J gene TRBJ2-3, with a tentative D call TRBD2 (6 bases). The CDR3 has 13 residues. Looked up from germline, CDR1 is ENHRY and CDR2 is SYGVKD. Deletions cut 8 bases from V and 0 bases from J, with 9 bases between. The CDR3 DNA follows: TGTGCCATCCGGGGGACCAGCACAGATACGCAGTATTTT. Amino acid sequence: CAIRGTSTDTQYF.

The genes are TRBV7-9 and TRBJ1-1; TRBD1 is a possible D gene (6 bases). The CDR3 has 14 amino acids. V lost 3 bases and J 4 bases, leaving 12 bases between the germline ends. Germline CDR1 and CDR2: SEHNR and FQNEAQ (reference sequence). The CDR3 nucleotides read TGTGCCAGCAGCTTTCAGGGGTTGGGCACTGAAGCTTTCTTT. The encoded protein is CASSFQGLGTEAFF.

V usage is TRBV5-1 and J usage is TRBJ1-5, with TRBD1 matching over 9 bases. V trimming: 4 bases; J trimming: 3 bases; junction bases outside the gene matches: 5. Germline-derived CDR1 and CDR2 are SGHRS and YFSETQ. CDR3 length equals 15 residues. The CDR3 region has the DNA TGCGCCAGCAGCCAAGGGACAGGGTTCAATCAGCCCCAGCATTTT. Protein sequence: CASSQGTGFNQPQHF.

V and J are TRBV5-1 and TRBJ2-7, with TRBD1 matching over 10 bases. CDR3 length: 15 amino acids. The V gene end was trimmed by 0 bases and the J gene end by 6 bases; junction bases not matched to a gene: 6. The germline V gene has CDR1 SGHRS and CDR2 YFSETQ. The CDR3 nucleotides read TGCGCCAGCAGCTTGGCAGGGACAGGGGTAGGCGAGCAGTACTTC. It encodes CASSLAGTGVGEQYF.

V and J are TRBV2 and TRBJ2-5; the match to TRBD2 covers 8 bases. The length of the CDR3 is 12 residues. Germline V gene data show CDR1 as SNHLY and CDR2 as FYNNEI. V gave up 5 bases and J gave up 4 bases; unmatched junction bases: 0. The CDR3 spells CASSLAGETQYF. The DNA for the CDR3 is TGTGCCAGCAGTCTAGCGGGAGAGACCCAGTACTTC.

The chain links TRBV10-3 to TRBJ2-3, with 7 nucleotides matching TRBD1. CDR1 and CDR2 from the germline V gene are ENHRY and SYGVKD. This CDR3 is 16 amino acids long. The junction had 7 bases not matched to a gene; V was cut back by 4 bases and J by 0 bases. The chain's CDR3 is CAISAHRGISTDTQYF. DNA for the CDR3: TGTGCCATCAGTGCACACAGGGGCATCAGCACAGATACGCAGTATTTT.

This clone appeared a single time. The CDR3 region is CASTRGATLGDTQYF. CDR3 nucleotide sequence: TGTGCCAGCACCAGGGGGGCCACCCTGGGGGATACGCAGTATTTT. The chain combines TRBV28 with TRBJ2-3; D might be TRBD1 (7 bases). The CDR3 spans 15 residues. Germline V gene lookup returns CDR1 MDHEN and CDR2 SYDVKM. Trimming left V 7 bases short and J 6 bases short, with 20 bases between.

The chain uses TRBV14 and TRBJ2-1, with D unclear. This CDR3 has 14 amino acids. Trimming cost V 1 base and J 9 bases, with 13 bases left between them. Germline CDR1 SGHDN, CDR2 FVKESK. In DNA form, the CDR3 reads TGTGCCAGCAGCCAAGTATCTTACAATACTGAGCAGTTCTTC. Its translation: CASSQVSYNTEQFF.

The rearrangement links TRBV2 to TRBJ1-2; no firm D call. Trimming took 7 bases from V and 2 from J, leaving 11 bases between them. CDR3 size: 13 residues. Germline V gene sequence: CDR1 SNHLY, CDR2 FYNNEI. This CDR3 is CASKRESNYGYTF. CDR3 in DNA: TGTGCCAGCAAGCGGGAATCGAACTATGGCTACACCTTC.

This rearrangement joins TRBV7-2 to TRBJ2-1; 8 nucleotides agree with TRBD2. Trimming took 0 bases from V and 10 from J; bases not matched to a gene: 5. The germline gives CDR1 SGHTA, CDR2 FQGNSA. This CDR3 has 14 residues. The CDR3 coding sequence is TGTGCCAGCAGCTTAGCGGTTCGGGAGGGGGAGCAGTTCTTC. It is translated as CASSLAVREGEQFF.

The CDR3 spells CASSLNRGRANEKLFF. The CDR3 DNA follows: TGTGCCAGCAGTTTAAACAGGGGAAGAGCTAATGAAAAACTGTTTTTT. The chain recombines TRBV28 with TRBJ1-4; 7 bases match TRBD1. J was trimmed by 3 bases and V by 2 bases; bases with no gene match: 6. The germline V gene encodes CDR1 MDHEN and CDR2 SYDVKM. The CDR3 is made up of 16 amino acids.

This rearrangement joins TRBV27 to TRBJ2-1; 7 bases are a match to TRBD2. The CDR3 contains 15 residues. Germline CDR1 MNHEY, CDR2 SMNVEV (reference sequence). The trim removed 3 bases at V and 6 bases at J, leaving 8 bases unmatched. Here the CDR3 DNA reads TGTGCCAGCAGTTTTCTGGGAGGGAGCGGCAATGAGCAGTTCTTC. Its translation: CASSFLGGSGNEQFF.

The CDR3 DNA is TGTGCCAGCAGCATCTATGAACAAGAGACCCAGTACTTC. This sequence encodes CASSIYEQETQYF. This sequence joins TRBV5-4 and TRBJ2-5, with unresolved D. Trimming stripped 4 bases from V and 2 bases from J, with 9 bases between. Germline-derived CDR1 and CDR2 are SGHNT and YYREEE (reference sequence). The CDR3 loop spans 13 amino acids.